This T cell receptor (beta chain) was documented in a study of radiation and T cells in renal cell carcinoma. Time point in this sample: baseline pretreatment blood. Treatment indicated: 15 Gy SBRT to primary tumor, nephrectomy 4 weeks later. The CDR3 sequence is 15 residues long. V was cut by 5 bases and J by 1 base, with 11 bases left in between. Germline CDR1 MNHEY, CDR2 SMNVEV (reference sequence). Generated by immunoSEQ multiplex PCR, the TCRdb table keeps only in-frame clones and is missing some. Among about 130,000 clones, around 83% were seen once, and the ten largest hold approximately 3%. This specimen was blood, taken from a patient whose treatment included radiotherapy and nephrectomy. J is TRBJ2-2 and V is TRBV27; D call uncertain. The clonotype was recovered from a woman aged 60-75 years with renal cell carcinoma. The CDR3 bases are TGTGCCAGCAGTCTAAATTCACGGAACACCGGGGAGCTGTTTTTT. Protein product: CASSLNSRNTGELFF.